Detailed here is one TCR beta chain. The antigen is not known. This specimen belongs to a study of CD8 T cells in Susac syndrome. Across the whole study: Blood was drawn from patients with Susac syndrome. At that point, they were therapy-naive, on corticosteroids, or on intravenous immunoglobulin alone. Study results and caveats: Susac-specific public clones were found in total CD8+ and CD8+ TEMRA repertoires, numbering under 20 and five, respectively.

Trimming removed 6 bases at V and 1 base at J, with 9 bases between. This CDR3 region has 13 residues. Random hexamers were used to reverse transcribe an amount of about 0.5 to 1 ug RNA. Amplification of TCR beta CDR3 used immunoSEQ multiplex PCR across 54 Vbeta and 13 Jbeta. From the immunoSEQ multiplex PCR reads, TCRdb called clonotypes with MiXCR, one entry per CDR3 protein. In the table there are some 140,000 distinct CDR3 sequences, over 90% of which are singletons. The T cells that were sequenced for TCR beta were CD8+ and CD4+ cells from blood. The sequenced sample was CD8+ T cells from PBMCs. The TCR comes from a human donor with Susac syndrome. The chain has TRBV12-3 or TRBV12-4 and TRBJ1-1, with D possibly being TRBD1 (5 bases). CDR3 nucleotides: TGTGCCAGCAGGGGGACGGCGAACACTGAAGCTTTCTTT. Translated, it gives CASRGTANTEAFF.